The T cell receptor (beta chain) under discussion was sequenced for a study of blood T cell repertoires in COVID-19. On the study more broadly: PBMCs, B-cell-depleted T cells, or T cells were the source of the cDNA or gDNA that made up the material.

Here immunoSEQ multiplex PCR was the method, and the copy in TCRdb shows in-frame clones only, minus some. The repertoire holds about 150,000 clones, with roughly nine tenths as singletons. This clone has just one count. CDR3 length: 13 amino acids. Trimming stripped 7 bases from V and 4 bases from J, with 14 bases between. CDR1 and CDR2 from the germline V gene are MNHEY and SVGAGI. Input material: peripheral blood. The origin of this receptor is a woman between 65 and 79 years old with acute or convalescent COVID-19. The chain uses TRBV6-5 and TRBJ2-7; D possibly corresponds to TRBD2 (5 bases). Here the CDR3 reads CASTSPRTYEQYV. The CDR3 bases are TGTGCCAGCACCTCACCGAGGACTTACGAGCAGTACGTC.